This TCR beta chain was found in a study of CD8 T cells in Susac syndrome. This CDR3 has 17 residues. With V trimmed by 3 bases and J by 7 bases, 17 bases remained unmatched. Germline V lookup: CDR1 SEHNR, CDR2 FQNEAQ (reference sequence). The control group consisted of healthy donors matched for age and sex. RNA, at roughly 0.5 to 1 ug, was reverse transcribed with random hexamers. The immunoSEQ assay covered 54 Vbeta and 13 Jbeta segments for CDR3. TCRdb called the immunoSEQ multiplex PCR reads again in MiXCR, with one record for every CDR3 protein. The data show about 120,000 distinct CDR3 sequences, around 90% seen once.

This TCR derives from a human donor in good health. The sample taken for sequencing was CD4+ T cells from PBMCs. The genes are TRBV7-9 and TRBJ1-2; 7 bases are shared with TRBD1. CDR3 coding DNA: TGTGCCAGCAGCTTCCCTCCCAGGGGGTCGGAGACGCGTGGCTACACCTTC. Its translation is CASSFPPRGSETRGYTF.